This TCR beta chain was captured by sequencing in a study of T-cell memory formation after mild COVID-19 (dated by TCRdb to 2020 to 2022). In terms of the full investigation: Most TCR sequence clusters were specific to one of the two donors. In a couple of donors, T-cell clones that expanded and contracted after mild COVID-19 were followed by sequencing TCRalpha and TCRbeta repertoires longitudinally. Two young, previously healthy adult volunteers made up the cohort, one male and one female. What the work shows at the level of the full study, not this receptor alone: Balanced CD4/CD8 phenotypes were observed for clones contracting from day 15 to 85, whereas a bias towards CD4+ was observed for a second wave of clones expanding from day 15 to 37. Contracting CD4+ clones turned up mainly in the CM and EM memory subsets, whereas EMRA was where CD8+ clones were enriched. Some responding clones were found in pre-infection memory, which suggests that pre-existing cross-reactive memory T cells took part in the SARS-CoV-2 response. Only two mild cases were covered by the study, and larger cohorts that include severe cases with pre-infection samples were considered necessary. The second-wave clones that peaked on day 37 were not confirmed to be SARS-CoV-2 specific.

The sample was run on an Illumina NovaSeq 6000. Using 5'RACE with constant-segment primers, TCRalpha and TCRbeta cDNA libraries were constructed, with sample barcodes and unique molecular identifiers added in the process. RNA was extracted from every sample with Trizol reagent. The libraries were amplified in two PCR steps, and the second step added a second sample barcode and Illumina TruSeq adapters. Libraries were sequenced on an Illumina NovaSeq with 2 x 150 bp paired-end reads. The authors processed their data as follows. Demultiplexing of reads and collapsing into UMI-guided consensus sequences were performed with migec v1.2.7. Using mixcr v2.1.11, the UMI consensuses were aligned to TRA and TRB V and J templates and assembled into clonotypes. Expanded or contracted clonotypes were those called significant by both edgeR and NoisET, with noise models trained on biological replicates. For edgeR calls, the cutoffs were a false discovery rate-adjusted p below 0.01 and a log2 fold-change threshold of 1. As an exploratory analysis of dynamics, max-normalized trajectories of the 1000 most abundant clonotypes were examined by PCA with hierarchical clustering. Separately sequenced CD4+ and CD8+ repertoires were used to assign the CD4 or CD8 phenotype of responding clones. The public reads were reanalyzed by TCRdb: fastp trimming at Q25, MiXCR alignment, in-frame beta chains only. Every entry covers one CDR3 protein and lists the most common genes and DNA from its rows. The V and J calls and clone size are TCRdb's, not the authors'. This sample lists approximately 40,000 distinct CDR3 sequences; 10% to 12% were detected once. Under 30% of the sample comes from the top ten.

In its sample, this clonotype was seen many times. Its recognized antigen is unknown. No much larger clone exists at a distance of one base, and base qualities are not known. Ficoll-Paque density gradient centrifugation was used to isolate PBMCs. Material for sequencing was PBMCs or a T cell subset sorted from them (not recorded which). This receptor was identified in a man aged 18-30 years who had mild COVID-19 (a few samples of this study predate the infection). The sample titles of this study are shuffled in the database, so cell type and time point are left out; the donor was told from shared clones.

CDR3 reads: CASSSAGTSVQETQYF. The DNA reads as follows: TGCGCCAGCAGCTCCGCCGGGACTAGCGTTCAAGAGACCCAGTACTTC. The chain is assembled from TRBV5-1 and TRBJ2-5; 10 bases in the junction line up with TRBD2. V ends up 3 bases short and J 2 bases short, with an unmatched junction base count of 7. The germline V gene gives CDR1 as SGHRS and CDR2 as YFSETQ. From its cysteine to its phenylalanine, the CDR3 spans 16 amino acids. CDR3 DNA is the only sequence kept; it has 48 bases, read in frame from the first base.